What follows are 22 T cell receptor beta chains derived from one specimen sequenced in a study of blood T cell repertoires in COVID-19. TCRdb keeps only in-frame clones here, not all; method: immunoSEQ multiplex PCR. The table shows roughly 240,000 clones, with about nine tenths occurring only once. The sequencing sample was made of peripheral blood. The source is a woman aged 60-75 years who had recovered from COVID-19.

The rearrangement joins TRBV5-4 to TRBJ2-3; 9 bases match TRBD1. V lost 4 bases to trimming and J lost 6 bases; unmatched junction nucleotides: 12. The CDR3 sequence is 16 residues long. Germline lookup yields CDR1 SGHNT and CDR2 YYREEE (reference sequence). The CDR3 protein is CASSADRGNMVDTQYF. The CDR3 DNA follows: TGTGCCAGCAGCGCGGACAGGGGCAACATGGTGGATACGCAGTATTTT.

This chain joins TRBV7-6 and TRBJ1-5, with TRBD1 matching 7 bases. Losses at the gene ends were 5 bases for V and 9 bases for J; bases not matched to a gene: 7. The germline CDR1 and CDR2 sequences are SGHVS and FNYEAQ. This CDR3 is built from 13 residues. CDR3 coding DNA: TGTGCCAGCAGCCCCAGGGCAGGGGGGCCCCAGCATTTT. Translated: CASSPRAGGPQHF.

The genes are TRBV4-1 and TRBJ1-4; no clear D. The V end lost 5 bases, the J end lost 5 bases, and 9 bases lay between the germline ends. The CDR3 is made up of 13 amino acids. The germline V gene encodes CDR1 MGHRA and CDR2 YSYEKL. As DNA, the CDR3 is TGCGCCAGCAGCACCCGGGTCAATGAAAAACTGTTTTTT. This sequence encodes CASSTRVNEKLFF.

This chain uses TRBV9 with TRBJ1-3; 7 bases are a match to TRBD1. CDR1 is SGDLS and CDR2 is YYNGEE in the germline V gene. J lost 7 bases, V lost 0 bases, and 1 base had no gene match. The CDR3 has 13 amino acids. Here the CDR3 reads CASSVGQGNTIYF. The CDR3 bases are TGTGCCAGCAGCGTAGGACAGGGTAACACCATATATTTT.

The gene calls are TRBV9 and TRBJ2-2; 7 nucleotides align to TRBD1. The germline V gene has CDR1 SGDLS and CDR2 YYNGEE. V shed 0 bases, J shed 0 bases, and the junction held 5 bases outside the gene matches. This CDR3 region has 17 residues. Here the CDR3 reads CASSVGIGTANTGELFF. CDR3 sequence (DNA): TGTGCCAGCAGCGTAGGTATCGGGACAGCGAACACCGGGGAGCTGTTTTTT.

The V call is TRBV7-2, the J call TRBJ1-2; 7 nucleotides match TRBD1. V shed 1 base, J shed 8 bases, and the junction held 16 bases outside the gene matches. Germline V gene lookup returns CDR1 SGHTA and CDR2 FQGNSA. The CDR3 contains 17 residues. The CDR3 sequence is CASSLGRPIGGAGGYTF. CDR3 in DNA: TGTGCCAGCAGCTTAGGCCGTCCTATAGGGGGCGCAGGGGGCTACACCTTC.

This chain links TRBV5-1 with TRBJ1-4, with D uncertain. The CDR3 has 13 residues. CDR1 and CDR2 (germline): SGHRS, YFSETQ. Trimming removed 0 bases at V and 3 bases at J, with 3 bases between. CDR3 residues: CASSLGPNEKLFF. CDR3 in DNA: TGCGCCAGCAGCTTGGGGCCTAATGAAAAACTGTTTTTT.

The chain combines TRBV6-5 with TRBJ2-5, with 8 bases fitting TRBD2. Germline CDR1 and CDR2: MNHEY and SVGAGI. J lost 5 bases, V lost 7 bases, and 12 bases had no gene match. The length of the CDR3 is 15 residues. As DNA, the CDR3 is TGTGCCAGCAACAACGGGGGGGCTCTTGGGGAGACCCAGTACTTC. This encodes CASNNGGALGETQYF.

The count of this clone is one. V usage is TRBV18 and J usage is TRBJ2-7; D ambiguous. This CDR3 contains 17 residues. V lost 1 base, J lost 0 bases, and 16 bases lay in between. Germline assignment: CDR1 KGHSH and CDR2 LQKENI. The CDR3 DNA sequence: TGTGCCAGCTCACCACTTGTAATCAGGCCCCACTCCTACGAGCAGTACTTC. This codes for CASSPLVIRPHSYEQYF.

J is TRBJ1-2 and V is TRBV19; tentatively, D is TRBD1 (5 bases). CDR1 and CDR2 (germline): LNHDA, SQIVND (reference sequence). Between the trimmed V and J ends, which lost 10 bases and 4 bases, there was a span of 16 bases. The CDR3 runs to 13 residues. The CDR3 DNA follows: TGTGCCACCTCTCCGCAGGGTGGCTATGGCTACACCTTC. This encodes CATSPQGGYGYTF.

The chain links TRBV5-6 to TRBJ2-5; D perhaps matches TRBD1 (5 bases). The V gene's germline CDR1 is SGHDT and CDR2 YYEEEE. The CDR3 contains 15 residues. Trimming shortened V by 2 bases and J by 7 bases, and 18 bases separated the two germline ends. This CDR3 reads CASSFLGQGIGTQYF. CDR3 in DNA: TGTGCCAGCAGCTTTCTTGGGCAGGGCATAGGGACCCAGTACTTC. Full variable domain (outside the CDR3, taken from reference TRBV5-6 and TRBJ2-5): DAGVTQSPTHLIKTRGQQVTLRCSPKSGHDTVSWYQQALGQGPQFIFQYYEEEERQRGNFPDRFSGHQFPNYSSELNVNALLLGDSALYLCASSFLGQGIGTQYFGPGTRLLVL.

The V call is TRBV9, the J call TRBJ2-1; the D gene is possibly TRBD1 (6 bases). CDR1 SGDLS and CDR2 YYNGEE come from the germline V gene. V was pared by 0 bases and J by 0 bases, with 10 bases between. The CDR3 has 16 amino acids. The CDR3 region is CASSVAVDSSYNEQFF. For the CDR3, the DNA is TGTGCCAGCAGCGTAGCTGTGGACAGCTCCTACAATGAGCAGTTCTTC.

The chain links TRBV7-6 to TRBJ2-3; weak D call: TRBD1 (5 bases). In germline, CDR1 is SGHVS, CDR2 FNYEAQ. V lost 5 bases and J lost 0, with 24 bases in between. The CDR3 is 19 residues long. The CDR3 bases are TGTGCCAGCAGCCAAGAACAGGTTATGTACGGAACTAGCACAGATACGCAGTATTTT. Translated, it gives CASSQEQVMYGTSTDTQYF.

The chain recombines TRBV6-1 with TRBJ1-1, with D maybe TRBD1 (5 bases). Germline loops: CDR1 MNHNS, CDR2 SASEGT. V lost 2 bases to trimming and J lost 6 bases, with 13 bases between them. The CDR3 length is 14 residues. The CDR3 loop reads CASSELVRVAEAFF. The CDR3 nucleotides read TGTGCCAGCAGTGAACTCGTCAGGGTGGCTGAAGCTTTCTTT.

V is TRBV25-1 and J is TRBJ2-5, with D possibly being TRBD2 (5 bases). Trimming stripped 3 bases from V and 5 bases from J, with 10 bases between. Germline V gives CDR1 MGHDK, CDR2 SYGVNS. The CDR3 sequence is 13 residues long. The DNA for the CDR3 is TGTGCCAGCAGTGAGGCAGGCGGGGAGACCCAGTACTTC. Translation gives CASSEAGGETQYF.

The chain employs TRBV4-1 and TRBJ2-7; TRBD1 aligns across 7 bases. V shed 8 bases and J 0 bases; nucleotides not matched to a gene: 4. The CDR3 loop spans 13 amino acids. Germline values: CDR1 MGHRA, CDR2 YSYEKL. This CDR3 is CASARGSSYEQYF. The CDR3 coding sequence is TGCGCCAGCGCCAGGGGGAGCTCCTACGAGCAGTACTTC.

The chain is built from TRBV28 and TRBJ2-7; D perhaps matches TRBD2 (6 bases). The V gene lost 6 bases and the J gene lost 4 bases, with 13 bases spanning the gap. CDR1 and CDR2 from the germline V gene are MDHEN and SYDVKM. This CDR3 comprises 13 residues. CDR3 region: CASRPGLTYEQYF. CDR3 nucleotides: TGTGCCAGCAGGCCGGGACTTACTTACGAGCAGTACTTC.

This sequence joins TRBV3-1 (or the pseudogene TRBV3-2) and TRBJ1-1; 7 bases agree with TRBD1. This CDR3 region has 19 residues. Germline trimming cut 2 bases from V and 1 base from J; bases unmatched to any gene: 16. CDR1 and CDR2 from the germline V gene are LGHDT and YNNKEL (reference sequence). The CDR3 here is CASSQSSRGWTGANTEAFF. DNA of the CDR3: TGTGCCAGCAGCCAATCCTCCCGGGGGTGGACAGGTGCGAACACTGAAGCTTTCTTT.

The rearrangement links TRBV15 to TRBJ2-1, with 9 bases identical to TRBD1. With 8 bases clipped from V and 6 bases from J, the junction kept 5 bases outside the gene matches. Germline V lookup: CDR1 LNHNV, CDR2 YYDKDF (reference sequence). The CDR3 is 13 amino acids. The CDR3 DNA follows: TGTGCCACCGGACAGGGGTCCGGCAATGAGCAGTTCTTC. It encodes CATGQGSGNEQFF.

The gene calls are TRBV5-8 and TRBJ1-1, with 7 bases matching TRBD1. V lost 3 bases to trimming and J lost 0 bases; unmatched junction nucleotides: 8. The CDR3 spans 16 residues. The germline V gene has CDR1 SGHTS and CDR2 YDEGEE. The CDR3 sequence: CASSYRTGAMNTEAFF. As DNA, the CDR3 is TGTGCCAGCAGCTATAGGACAGGCGCTATGAACACTGAAGCTTTCTTT.

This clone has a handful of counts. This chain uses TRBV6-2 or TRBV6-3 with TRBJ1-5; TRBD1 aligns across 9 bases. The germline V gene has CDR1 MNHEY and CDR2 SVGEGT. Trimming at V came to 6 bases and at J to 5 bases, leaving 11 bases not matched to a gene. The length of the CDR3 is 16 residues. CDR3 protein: CASSIRDRDGDQPQHF. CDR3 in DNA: TGTGCCAGCAGCATCAGGGACAGGGACGGGGATCAGCCCCAGCATTTT.

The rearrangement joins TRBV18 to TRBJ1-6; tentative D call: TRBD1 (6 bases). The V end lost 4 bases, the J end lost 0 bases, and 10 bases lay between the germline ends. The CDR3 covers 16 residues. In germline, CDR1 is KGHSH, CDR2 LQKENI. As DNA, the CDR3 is TGTGCCAGCTCACAGGACAGTAACTCCTATAATTCACCCCTCCACTTT. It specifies CASSQDSNSYNSPLHF.